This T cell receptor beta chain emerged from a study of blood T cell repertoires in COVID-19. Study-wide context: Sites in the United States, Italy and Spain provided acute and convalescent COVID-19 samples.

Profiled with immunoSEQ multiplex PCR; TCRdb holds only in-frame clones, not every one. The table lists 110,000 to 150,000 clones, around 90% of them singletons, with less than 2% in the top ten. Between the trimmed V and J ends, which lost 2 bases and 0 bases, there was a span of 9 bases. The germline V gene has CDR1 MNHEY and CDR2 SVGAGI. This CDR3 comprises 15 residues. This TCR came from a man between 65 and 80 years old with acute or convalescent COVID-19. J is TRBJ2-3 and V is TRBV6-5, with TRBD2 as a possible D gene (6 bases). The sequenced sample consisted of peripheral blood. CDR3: CASSYEGTSTDTQYF. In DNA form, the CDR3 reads TGTGCCAGCAGTTACGAAGGGACTAGCACAGATACGCAGTATTTT.